This TCR beta chain was retrieved from a study of T cell repertoires in cytomegalovirus infection. Study-level findings and limits: HLA-C-restricted CMV clonotypes gave the most frequent clonotype in two of eight donors.

This clonotype was recorded at least ten times. Its matching antigen is unknown. From the reads, TCRdb called clonotypes with MiXCR, one entry per CDR3 protein. Of tens of thousands of distinct CDR3 sequences listed, around 21% are singletons. The sequences come from CD8+ T cells from cultured PBMCs, collected from culture after CMV antigen stimulation. The clonotype comes from a human donor in good health (CMV status not recorded). Some clones in this sample may be carry-over from other donors' samples.

The CDR3 loop is CSARDQGIQSSGNTIYF. The CDR3 DNA is TGCAGTGCTAGAGACCAGGGGATACAGAGCTCTGGAAACACCATATATTTT. The chain uses TRBV20-1 and TRBJ1-3; a weak D match, TRBD1 (6 bases). V was trimmed by 0 bases and J by 0 bases, leaving 15 bases between them. Per germline, CDR1 DFQATT and CDR2 SNEGSKA (reference sequence). The CDR3 contains 17 residues.